This passage covers 2 T cell receptor beta chains from one sample sequenced in a study of blood T cell repertoires in COVID-19. The repertoire was sequenced with immunoSEQ multiplex PCR; TCRdb's copy has only in-frame clones and lacks some. The table shows hundreds of thousands of clones, with around 83% occurring only once. The material sequenced was peripheral blood. Receptors originate from a woman aged 50 to 60 with acute or convalescent COVID-19.

This clone has a single count. The chain uses TRBV19 and TRBJ2-1; 8 nucleotides agree with TRBD2. V shed 3 bases and J 2 bases; nucleotides not matched to a gene: 6. The CDR3 is 16 amino acids. Germline-derived CDR1 and CDR2 are LNHDA and SQIVND (reference sequence). DNA for the CDR3: TGTGCCAGTAGTATTCTAATCGGGGGGGCCTACAATGAGCAGTTCTTC. Its protein is CASSILIGGAYNEQFF.

The chain uses TRBV19 and TRBJ2-3; D is unclear. From germline, CDR1 is LNHDA and CDR2 SQIVND (reference sequence). Trimming pared 1 base from V and 1 base from J, leaving 9 bases between. This CDR3 spans 15 amino acids. CDR3 in DNA: TGTGCCAGTAGTATAGGGCAGGTGGGCACAGATACGCAGTATTTT. This translates into CASSIGQVGTDTQYF.